Sequencing of this T cell receptor beta chain was carried out in a study of T cell responses to AZD1222 COVID-19 vaccine (dated by TCRdb to the early 2020s). In terms of the full investigation: A total of roughly 240 trial participants underwent TCR sequencing, of whom around 200 received two doses of AZD1222 and about 26 received two doses of the MenACWY control vaccine. Trial participants were enrolled by age into 18-55, 56-69 and 70-plus year subgroups, with about 150, 28 and 57 TCR-sequenced participants respectively.

What the time point label conveys for this sample: about 28 days (+/-7) after the second vaccine dose. Because spike-specific TCR depth and breadth did not differ between the two schedules, AZD1222 recipients who got a second dose at roughly 4 weeks were pooled with those who got a second dose at roughly 12 weeks. The vaccinee samples were drawn from two UK trials, COV001 and COV002, one of which was a single-blind randomized controlled phase 2/3 trial testing AZD1222 (ChAdOx1 nCoV-19) in healthy adults. For TCRbeta chain sequencing, PBMC samples were collected from trial participants at day 0 and at day 28 after the second dose. The germline V gene supplies CDR1 ENHRY and CDR2 SYGVKD. V ends up 3 bases short and J 8 bases short, with an unmatched junction base count of 4. The cysteine opens and the phenylalanine closes a CDR3 of 13 amino acids. Only the CDR3 DNA stays, 39 bases, in frame from base 1.

A remark on this clone: The antigen it recognizes is unknown. No base quality values were provided; no much bigger clone lies one nucleotide off.

The CDR3 regions of human TCRbeta chains were subjected to immunosequencing. Turning to the authors' computational methods: Repertoire TCRs were matched against a reference library of SARS-CoV-2-specific TCRs generated with the MIRA antigen-specificity platform. Breadth was defined as the fraction of unique TCRs that were SARS-CoV-2-associated, and depth was defined as the fraction of total T cells that were SARS-CoV-2-associated. Using the MIRA data, every spike-specific TCR was mapped to the spike region that the TCR reacted to and assigned to either a CD4 or a CD8 class. Log10-transformed breadth and depth values were compared by one-way ANOVA with Sidak's multiple comparisons tests. Drawn from immuneACCESS, this table holds only the in-frame rearrangements with V and J called that TCRdb kept. Clones are partly lost; checked studies trace under half to an unresolved V gene and leave the rest unexplained. V and J calls and clone size are as listed in that table; D and trimming were resolved from the DNA. This sample holds almost 70,000 clones; approximately 80% were observed only once. The ten biggest clones cover more than 12% of the sample.

The study at large found these results: The 56-69-year group was small, and its depth increase did not reach significance, likely because of low power. Only six AZD1222 recipients were SARS-CoV-2 seropositive at baseline, limiting conclusions about previously exposed vaccinees. Vaccine-associated CD4 TCRs spanned the whole spike protein, with dominant responses in regions 160-218 and 743-854. Reportedly, almost half of the unique spike-specific TCRs recognized epitopes lying outside the regions that are mutated in the B.1.351 and B.1.1.7 variants. No day 14 peak-response samples were available, so repertoires were characterized only after the peak T cell response. Participants were mostly white British, with more females than males. The authors suggested clonal diversity may have been underestimated. After two AZD1222 doses, both the breadth and the depth of spike-specific TCRs were significantly higher than at day 0 and than in MenACWY recipients.

This chain joins TRBV10-3 to TRBJ1-3, with 7 bases aligning to TRBD1. The sequence was obtained from an adult who received the AZD1222 COVID-19 vaccine. The sequencing used peripheral blood, collected 28 days after the second AZD1222 dose. The bases are TGTGCCATCAGTGAAGGACAGGAGGACACCATATATTTT. Translated, it gives CAISEGQEDTIYF.